This T cell receptor beta chain was recovered during a study of T cells in Graves' hyperthyroidism and ophthalmopathy. Study-level results: Most clonotypes that expanded in the thyroid above 0.001 also showed up in blood.

The CDR3 extends over 13 amino acids. CDR1 is SNHLY, CDR2 FYNNEI, per germline. The V and J ends lost 5 bases and 9 bases respectively, with 14 bases between them. On this clonotype itself: Its antigen remains unidentified.

TCR beta CDR3 regions were amplified from RNA transcripts. TCR CDR3 underwent first-round RT-PCR with the HTBI primer set. MiXCR was run by TCRdb on the multiplex PCR reads, yielding one entry per CDR3 protein. The sample records hundreds of thousands of distinct CDR3 sequences, 14% to 15% being singletons. Ophthalmopathy cases met thresholds of Clinical Activity Score at least 3, NOSPECS grade at least 4 and duration under 3 months. Uncontrolled infection, other autoimmune disease, pregnancy or lactation led to exclusion. Cells are PBMCs isolated from about 10 ml of fresh blood. The source material was blood. The source of this sequence is a man aged 18 to 29 with Graves' ophthalmopathy. The chain recombines TRBV2 with TRBJ2-4; the D gene is possibly TRBD2 (5 bases). The CDR3 DNA reads as TGTGCCAGCAGTTTACGGGATCCTATCATTCAGTACTTC. Translation: CASSLRDPIIQYF.